The T cell receptor beta chain described here comes from a study of blood T cells in healthy people across ages. About the study: Template switching recovered approximately one barcoded beta molecule for every two T cells. General observations from the study: A greater number of naive CD4+ cells and higher diversity distinguished long-lived donors from aged donors.

Concerning this clonotype: Its specificity is unknown.

Primers used in a second PCR of about 7 to 12 cycles were a sample-barcoded 5' primer and a J-beta primer mix. TCRdb recomputed calls from the 5' RACE reads with MiXCR, one row per CDR3 protein. The sample consists of roughly 1.9 million distinct CDR3 sequences, about two fifths of them appearing once. V was cut by 0 bases and J by 1 base, with 11 bases left in between. This CDR3 has 16 residues. CDR1 is LNHNV, CDR2 YYDKDF, per germline (reference sequence). Peripheral blood was drawn, roughly 10 milliliters per donor. Each sample provided at least 5 micrograms of extracted total RNA. The chain couples TRBV15 to TRBJ2-3, with D tentatively TRBD2 (6 bases). Input material: blood. This receptor was identified in a human donor in good health. CDR3 amino acids: CATSRDVGLRTDTQYF. The CDR3 DNA follows: TGTGCCACCAGCAGAGATGTTGGACTACGCACAGATACGCAGTATTTT.